This T cell receptor (beta chain) is drawn from a study of blood T cell repertoires in COVID-19. Study-wide background: Acute-phase and convalescent COVID-19 samples originated in the United States, Italy and Spain. The analysed material was cDNA or gDNA that came from T cells, B-cell-depleted T cells, or PBMCs.

Source study methods: Estimates of nucleated cell counts were drawn from the amplification of reference gene primers. Assay used: immunoSEQ multiplex PCR; TCRdb lists only in-frame clones, some missing. That table gives V, J and clone size, and the DNA gave D and trimming. The sample lists 150,000 to 200,000 clones; about 80% were seen once. Trimming took 4 bases from V and 4 from J; bases not matched to a gene: 8. The CDR3 is 16 amino acids. Per germline, CDR1 LNHNV and CDR2 YYDKDF (reference sequence). V and J are TRBV15 and TRBJ2-1; TRBD2 aligns across 9 bases. The source is a human donor with acute or convalescent COVID-19. The donor label of this sample is uncertain. Material for sequencing was peripheral blood. CDR3 residues: CATSKRAGGGYNEQFF. DNA of the CDR3: TGTGCCACCAGCAAACGTGCGGGAGGGGGTTACAATGAGCAGTTCTTC.